A single TCR beta chain is shown here with its context. The CDR3 has 16 residues. The germline V gene has CDR1 SGHNT and CDR2 YENEEA. V was cut by 4 bases and J by 4 bases, with 19 bases left in between. These data come from a study of blood T cell repertoires in COVID-19. In the study overall: Samples of COVID-19 (acute and convalescent) were obtained from the United States, Italy and Spain. PBMCs, B-cell-depleted T cells, or T cells provided the cDNA or gDNA that made up the material.

The protocol was immunoSEQ multiplex PCR, while the TCRdb copy is restricted to in-frame clones and leaves out a portion. The data show about 180,000 clones, approximately 78% seen once. Seattle patients were enrolled during active infection and followed longitudinally. The TCR sequence derives from a woman aged 80 or over with COVID-19, enrolled during active disease. V is TRBV11-3 and J is TRBJ2-5; perhaps TRBD1 as D (7 bases). Sequencing was done on a sample of peripheral blood. DNA of the CDR3: TGTGCCAGCAGCTACCCGAGGGGGCGGGGTGGAGAGACCCAGTACTTC. Translated, it gives CASSYPRGRGGETQYF.